The 3 T cell receptor beta chains presented below share a single source sample, sequenced in a study of blood T cell repertoires in COVID-19. Only in-frame clones appear in the TCRdb table, and some are missing; sequencing was by immunoSEQ multiplex PCR. The repertoire holds about 89,000 clones, with about 83% as singletons. The sequenced sample consisted of peripheral blood. These TCRs come from a human donor in a cohort sampled during active COVID-19.

This clone was recorded a few times. The J gene is TRBJ2-5, the V gene TRBV14; possible D gene TRBD2, 5 bases. The CDR3 has 12 residues. Trimming cost V 8 bases and J 7 bases, with 14 bases left between them. From germline, CDR1 is SGHDN and CDR2 FVKESK. This chain's CDR3 is CASGDTRATQYF. The DNA of the CDR3 is TGTGCCAGCGGAGATACTAGAGCGACCCAGTACTTC.

This chain uses TRBV14 with TRBJ2-4; D may be TRBD1 (6 bases). Germline loops: CDR1 SGHDN, CDR2 FVKESK. This CDR3 has 16 residues. V gave up 4 bases and J gave up 2 bases, with 15 bases separating them. The CDR3 DNA reads TGTGCCAGCAGCCGAGGGAACAGGGCGACCAAAAACATTCAGTACTTC. Protein product: CASSRGNRATKNIQYF.

A single count supports this clone. The V gene is TRBV5-1, the J gene TRBJ2-7; the match to TRBD2 covers 13 bases. Germline V gives CDR1 SGHRS, CDR2 YFSETQ. This CDR3 is built from 15 residues. Losses at the gene ends were 2 bases for V and 7 bases for J; bases not matched to a gene: 6. The CDR3, as DNA: TGCGCCAGCAGCTTAATCACTAGCGGGAGGGGTGAGCAGTACTTC. Translated, it gives CASSLITSGRGEQYF.